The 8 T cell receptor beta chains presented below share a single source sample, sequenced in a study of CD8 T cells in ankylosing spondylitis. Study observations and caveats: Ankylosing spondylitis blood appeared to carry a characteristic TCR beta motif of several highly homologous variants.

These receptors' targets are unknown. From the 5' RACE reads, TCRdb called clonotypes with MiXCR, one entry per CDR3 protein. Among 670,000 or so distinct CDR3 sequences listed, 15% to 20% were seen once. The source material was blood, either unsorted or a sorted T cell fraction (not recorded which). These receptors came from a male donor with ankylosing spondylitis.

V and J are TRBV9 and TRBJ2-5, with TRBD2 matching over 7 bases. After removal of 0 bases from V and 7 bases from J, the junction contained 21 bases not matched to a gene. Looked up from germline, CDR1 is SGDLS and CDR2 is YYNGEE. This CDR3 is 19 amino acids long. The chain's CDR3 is CASSVVARGRLARLWTQYF. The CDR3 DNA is TGTGCCAGCAGCGTAGTAGCTCGGGGCCGACTAGCCCGGTTATGGACCCAGTACTTC.

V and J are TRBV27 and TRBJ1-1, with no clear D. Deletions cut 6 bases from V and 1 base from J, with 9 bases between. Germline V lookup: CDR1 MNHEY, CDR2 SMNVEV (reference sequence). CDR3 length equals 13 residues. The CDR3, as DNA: TGTGCCAGCAGCGTTATGGAGAACACTGAAGCTTTCTTT. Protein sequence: CASSVMENTEAFF.

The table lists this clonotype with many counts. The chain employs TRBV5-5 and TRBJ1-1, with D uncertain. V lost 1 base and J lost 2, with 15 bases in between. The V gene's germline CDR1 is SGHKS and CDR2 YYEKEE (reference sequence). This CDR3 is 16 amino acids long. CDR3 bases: TGTGCCAGCAGCTTGAGGTCGGCAGGCTCCAACACTGAAGCTTTCTTT. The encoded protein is CASSLRSAGSNTEAFF.

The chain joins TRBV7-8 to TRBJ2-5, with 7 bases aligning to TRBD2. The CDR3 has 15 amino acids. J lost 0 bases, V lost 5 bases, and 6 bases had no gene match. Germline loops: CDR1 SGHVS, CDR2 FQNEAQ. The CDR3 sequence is CASSPQGLYQETQYF. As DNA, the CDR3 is TGTGCCAGCAGCCCCCAGGGACTATACCAAGAGACCCAGTACTTC.

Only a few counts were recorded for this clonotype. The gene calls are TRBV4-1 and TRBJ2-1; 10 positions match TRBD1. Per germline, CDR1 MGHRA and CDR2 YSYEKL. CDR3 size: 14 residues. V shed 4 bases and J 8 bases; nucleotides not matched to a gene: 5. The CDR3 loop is CASSRGTGVDEQFF. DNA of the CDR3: TGCGCCAGCAGCCGGGGGACAGGGGTGGATGAGCAGTTCTTC.

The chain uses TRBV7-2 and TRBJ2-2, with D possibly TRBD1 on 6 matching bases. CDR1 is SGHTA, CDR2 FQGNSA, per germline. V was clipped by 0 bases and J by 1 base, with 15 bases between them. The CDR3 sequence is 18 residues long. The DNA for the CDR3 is TGTGCCAGCAGCTTAGCTGGGGGCGGTCGCGGGAACACCGGGGAGCTGTTTTTT. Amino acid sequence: CASSLAGGGRGNTGELFF.

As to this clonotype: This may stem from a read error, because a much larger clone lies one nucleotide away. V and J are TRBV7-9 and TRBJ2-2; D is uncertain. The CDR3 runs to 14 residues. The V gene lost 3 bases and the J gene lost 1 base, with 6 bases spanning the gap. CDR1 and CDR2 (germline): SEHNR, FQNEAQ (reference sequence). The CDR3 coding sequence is TGTGCCAGCAGCTTTGTACAGAACACCGGGGAGCTGTTTTTT. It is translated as CASSFVQNTGELFF.

CDR3 DNA sequence: TGTGCCAGCGCAAAGGGGGGGGGGATGCGGAACACTGAAGCTTTCTTT. It specifies CASAKGGGMRNTEAFF. The chain combines TRBV12-3 or TRBV12-4 with TRBJ1-1; D may be TRBD1 (6 bases). Trimming stripped 8 bases from V and 1 base from J, with 20 bases between. This CDR3 region has 16 residues.